These 11 T cell receptor beta chains were all obtained from the same sample, sequenced in a study of T-cell reconstitution after alpha-beta-depleted transplantation in children. Preparing the TCRbeta library involved the use of unique molecular identifiers. TCRdb fed the PCR reads into MiXCR, producing one record per CDR3 protein. This table has around 100,000 distinct CDR3 sequences, 10% appearing once. Material: PBMCs, obtained before TCRalphabeta/CD19-depleted stem cell transplant. Receptors originate from a boy aged 2 to 10 with acute lymphoblastic leukemia, due to receive a stem cell transplant.

This clonotype was seen many times. The chain uses TRBV20-1 and TRBJ2-1; the D is unclear. The CDR3 spans 14 residues. Germline CDR1 reads DFQATT; CDR2 reads SNEGSKA (reference sequence). The V gene lost 5 bases and the J gene lost 5 bases, with 16 bases spanning the gap. CDR3 loop: CSADTLDWNNEQFF. The CDR3 DNA reads as TGCAGTGCTGACACCCTTGACTGGAACAATGAGCAGTTCTTC.

This clonotype was picked up a small number of times. The chain links TRBV6-1 to TRBJ1-4; tentative D call: TRBD1 (6 bases). The CDR3 covers 13 residues. The V and J ends lost 6 bases and 7 bases respectively, with 12 bases between them. Germline lookup yields CDR1 MNHNS and CDR2 SASEGT. The CDR3 nucleotides read TGTGCCAGCAGAGGAGGGGGGAGTGAAAAACTGTTTTTT. Translating it yields CASRGGGSEKLFF.

This clonotype was detected only a few times. The chain joins TRBV3-1 to TRBJ2-4; D is ambiguous. The CDR3 length is 12 residues. Germline V gene sequence: CDR1 LGHDT, CDR2 YNNKEL (reference sequence). V was shortened by 3 bases and J by 7 bases, with 7 bases between the two germline ends. The CDR3 sequence is CASSQLGNIQYF. CDR3 coding DNA: TGTGCCAGCAGCCAGCTCGGGAACATTCAGTACTTC.

This clonotype showed up just a few times. The rearrangement links TRBV2 to TRBJ1-1; TRBD1 might be the D (6 bases). This CDR3 has 16 residues. Looked up from germline, CDR1 is SNHLY and CDR2 is FYNNEI. V shed 6 bases and J shed 0 bases, with 17 bases lying between them. CDR3 sequence reads: CASRGGGGALNTEAFF. In nucleotides, the CDR3 is TGTGCCAGCAGAGGAGGGGGTGGAGCTCTGAACACTGAAGCTTTCTTT.

This clonotype appeared a few times. V and J are TRBV20-1 and TRBJ1-3; D is ambiguous. Germline V CDR1 and CDR2: DFQATT, SNEGSKA (reference sequence). This CDR3 region has 11 residues. V was shortened by 1 base and J by 6 bases, with 4 bases between the two germline ends. The CDR3 reads CSARVANTIYF. In nucleotides, the CDR3 is TGCAGTGCTAGAGTGGCAAACACCATATATTTT.

The chain uses TRBV3-1 and TRBJ2-7, with TRBD1 matching over 7 bases. V dropped 3 bases and J dropped 6; count of bases not matched to a gene: 5. This CDR3 comprises 13 residues. Germline loops: CDR1 LGHDT, CDR2 YNNKEL (reference sequence). The CDR3 reads CASSQLTGIEQYF. Here the CDR3 DNA reads TGTGCCAGCAGCCAGCTGACAGGGATCGAGCAGTACTTC.

This clonotype came up a few times. The J gene is TRBJ2-7, the V gene TRBV7-9; the match to TRBD2 covers 9 bases. Germline-derived CDR1 and CDR2 are SEHNR and FQNEAQ (reference sequence). The CDR3 runs to 21 residues. Unmatched junction bases numbered 22, after V lost 2 bases and J lost 2 bases. The CDR3 DNA follows: TGTGCCAGCAGCTTACAGGGGGTTCGGTCTGGAGCGCGGGAGGGGACCTACGAGCAGTACTTC. Translating it yields CASSLQGVRSGAREGTYEQYF.

This chain links TRBV11-2 with TRBJ2-5; D is perhaps TRBD1 or TRBD2 (6 bases each). The V gene lost 2 bases and the J gene lost 5 bases, with 24 bases spanning the gap. Germline V CDR1 and CDR2: SGHAT, FQNNGV. The CDR3 has 18 residues. In DNA form, the CDR3 reads TGTGCCAGCAGCTTACCAGAGCGGGCCTACCAGGGGATGGAGACCCAGTACTTC. This encodes CASSLPERAYQGMETQYF. Complete variable domain (other parts from reference TRBV11-2 and TRBJ2-5): EAGVAQSPRYKIIEKRQSVAFWCNPISGHATLYWYQQILGQGPKLLIQFQNNGVVDDSQLPKDRFSAERLKGVDSTLKIQPAKLEDSAVYLCASSLPERAYQGMETQYFGPGTRLLVL.

V and J are TRBV2 and TRBJ1-5, with TRBD1 matching over 8 bases. CDR3 length: 14 amino acids. CDR1 and CDR2 from the germline V gene are SNHLY and FYNNEI. The ends lost 4 bases at V and 4 bases at J; junction bases unmatched: 3. CDR3 DNA: TGTGCCAGCAGTGCGGACAGGGTAAATCAGCCCCAGCATTTT. Protein sequence: CASSADRVNQPQHF.

The V gene is TRBV3-1, the J gene TRBJ2-1; 11 bases are a match to TRBD2. Per germline, CDR1 LGHDT and CDR2 YNNKEL (reference sequence). V dropped 11 bases and J dropped 2; count of bases not matched to a gene: 17. CDR3 length equals 18 residues. The CDR3 bases are TGTGCCTTCAGGGCGGGAGTAGCGGGAGGGCGTACCTACAATGAGCAGTTCTTC. Translating gives CAFRAGVAGGRTYNEQFF.

The chain is built from TRBV9 and TRBJ2-7, with 9 bases identical to TRBD2. Per the germline V gene, CDR1 is SGDLS and CDR2 is YYNGEE. The junction had 10 bases not matched to a gene; V was cut back by 1 base and J by 5 bases. This CDR3 is 16 amino acids long. The CDR3 sequence is CASSVRAGGPVNEQYF. DNA for the CDR3: TGTGCCAGCAGCGTAAGGGCGGGAGGGCCAGTCAACGAGCAGTACTTC.